What follows are 27 T cell receptor beta chains derived from one specimen sequenced in a study of human T cells and chemical hapten exposure. TCRdb reprocessed the RACE reads via MiXCR and lists one record per CDR3 protein. The sample has about 98,000 distinct CDR3 sequences, 10% to 11% seen once. As for time point: pre-sensitization, week 0. Treatment given: therapeutic diphenylcyclopropenone sensitization with weekly scalp DPC. Here the sequenced sample was whole blood, taken in connection with sensitization to the hapten diphenylcyclopropenone (DPC). The receptors stem from a woman between 55 and 75 years old with alopecia areata. Some clones in this sample may be carry-over from other donors' samples.

This clonotype has a count of ten or more. The chain recombines TRBV7-2 with TRBJ2-1; 10 nucleotides match TRBD1. Germline V gene sequence: CDR1 SGHTA, CDR2 FQGNSA. CDR3 length: 17 residues. Unmatched junction bases numbered 8, after V lost 1 base and J lost 5 bases. The CDR3 protein is CASSLVGGTGDHNEQFF. The CDR3 nucleotides are TGTGCCAGCAGCTTAGTAGGGGGGACAGGGGACCACAATGAGCAGTTCTTC. The entire variable domain, with the rest obtained from reference TRBV7-2 and TRBJ2-1, is as follows: GAGVSQSPSNKVTEKGKDVELRCDPISGHTALYWYRQSLGQGLEFLIYFQGNSAPDKSGLPSDRFSAERTGGSVSTLTIQRTQQEDSAVYLCASSLVGGTGDHNEQFFGPGTRLTVL.

Remarks on this clonotype: A clone one base away is much larger, so this may be a read error. V is TRBV20-1 and J is TRBJ2-1; D is undetermined. The germline V gene encodes CDR1 DFQATT and CDR2 SNEGSKA (reference sequence). The CDR3 extends over 12 amino acids. CDR3 in amino acids: CSASLERNEQFF. The CDR3 region has the DNA TGCAGTGCTAGTCTGGAGAGGAATGAGCAATTCTTC.

This clonotype was counted many times. V usage is TRBV20-1 and J usage is TRBJ1-1; D not certain. Germline assignment: CDR1 DFQATT and CDR2 SNEGSKA (reference sequence). The V gene lost 6 bases and the J gene lost 1 base, with 15 bases spanning the gap. This CDR3 region has 14 residues. CDR3 in amino acids: CSAPPLTQNTEAFF. CDR3 DNA sequence: TGCAGTGCGCCCCCATTAACTCAGAACACTGAAGCTTTCTTT.

This clonotype showed up many times. V usage is TRBV20-1 and J usage is TRBJ1-2, with unresolved D. Trimming stripped 5 bases from V and 8 bases from J, with 18 bases between. Germline V gives CDR1 DFQATT, CDR2 SNEGSKA (reference sequence). The CDR3 loop spans 13 amino acids. This CDR3 reads CSADNRVWRGYTF. CDR3 coding DNA: TGCAGTGCTGACAATAGGGTGTGGAGGGGCTACACCTTC.

In this sample, this clonotype turned up many times. The CDR3: CASSLADTQYF. Here the CDR3 DNA reads TGTGCCAGCAGTTTAGCAGATACGCAGTATTTT. The genes are TRBV28 and TRBJ2-3; no reliable D call. The germline V gene has CDR1 MDHEN and CDR2 SYDVKM. This CDR3 is built from 11 residues. Trimming removed 2 bases from V and 4 bases from J, with 1 base in between.

This clonotype was observed a few times. The rearrangement links TRBV7-9 to TRBJ2-7; 9 bases are a match to TRBD1. Germline CDR1 reads SEHNR; CDR2 reads FQNEAQ (reference sequence). CDR3 size: 17 residues. V was clipped by 5 bases and J by 0 bases; unmatched bases: 11. The CDR3, as DNA: TGTGCCAGCAGCCCTTTAGGACAGGGGCCGAGCTCCTACGAGCAGTACTTC. It encodes CASSPLGQGPSSYEQYF.

This clonotype has a count of ten or more. The chain's CDR3 is CASSQERGGHNEQFF. Written as DNA, the CDR3 is TGTGCCAGCAGCCAAGAACGGGGGGGCCACAATGAGCAGTTCTTC. The chain couples TRBV3-1 to TRBJ2-1, with 8 bases identical to TRBD2. The CDR3 totals 15 residues. The J segment lost 5 bases and the V segment lost 0 bases, leaving 3 bases of the junction unmatched. Looked up from germline, CDR1 is LGHDT and CDR2 is YNNKEL (reference sequence).

V and J are TRBV5-5 and TRBJ2-3, with no clear D. Trimming left V 4 bases short and J 2 bases short, with 14 bases between. The CDR3 totals 15 residues. Per the germline V gene, CDR1 is SGHKS and CDR2 is YYEKEE (reference sequence). The CDR3 nucleotides read TGTGCCAGCAGCCGGAATCGGGTTACCACAGATACGCAGTATTTT. Its protein product is CASSRNRVTTDTQYF.

The gene calls are TRBV7-9 and TRBJ2-7; 7 positions agree with TRBD1. The CDR3 is 13 amino acids. Germline V gene sequence: CDR1 SEHNR, CDR2 FQNEAQ (reference sequence). The V gene end was trimmed by 5 bases and the J gene end by 8 bases; junction bases not matched to a gene: 9. CDR3 protein: CASSQQGTSQQYF. The CDR3 nucleotides are TGTGCCAGCAGCCAACAGGGGACCTCCCAGCAGTACTTC.

This clonotype has at least ten counts. The chain uses TRBV19 and TRBJ2-6; D is unresolved. CDR3 size: 14 residues. V was clipped by 8 bases and J by 1 base, with 9 bases between them. CDR1 and CDR2 (germline): LNHDA, SQIVND (reference sequence). The CDR3 sequence: CASWWGSGANVLTF. CDR3 sequence (DNA): TGTGCCAGTTGGTGGGGATCTGGGGCCAACGTCCTGACTTTC.

The chain joins TRBV11-1 to TRBJ1-1, with 8 nucleotides matching TRBD1. This CDR3 spans 14 amino acids. V gave up 3 bases and J gave up 1 base; unmatched junction bases: 1. Germline V gene lookup returns CDR1 SGHAT and CDR2 FQDESV (reference sequence). This CDR3 reads CASSFDRGNTEAFF. CDR3 DNA: TGTGCCAGCAGCTTTGACAGGGGGAACACTGAAGCTTTCTTT.

Only a few counts were recorded for this clonotype. This chain joins TRBV29-1 and TRBJ1-2, with a possible D match to TRBD1 (5 bases). V shed 4 bases and J shed 4 bases, with 7 bases lying between them. The germline V gene has CDR1 SQVTM and CDR2 ANQGSEA. CDR3 length: 11 amino acids. CDR3 coding DNA: TGCAGCGTTGGCGGGACCTATGGCTACACCTTC. Its translation: CSVGGTYGYTF.

This clonotype was recorded many times. The chain joins TRBV7-8 to TRBJ2-3; D possibly corresponds to TRBD2 (7 bases). V lost 6 bases to trimming and J lost 4 bases, with 17 bases between them. CDR3 length equals 15 residues. The germline V gene has CDR1 SGHVS and CDR2 FQNEAQ. The CDR3 bases are TGTGCCAGCAGGGCTCGAGGGGGGGGACCAGATACGCAGTATTTT. It encodes CASRARGGGPDTQYF.

Many counts were recorded for this clonotype. V usage is TRBV3-1 and J usage is TRBJ2-3; the D is unclear. Trimming cost V 4 bases and J 1 base, with 9 bases left between them. The germline V gene has CDR1 LGHDT and CDR2 YNNKEL (reference sequence). The CDR3 is 14 amino acids. The CDR3 loop is CASSRGHRTDTQYF. Written as DNA, the CDR3 is TGTGCCAGCAGCCGTGGCCATCGCACAGATACGCAGTATTTT.

This clonotype occurred many times. The chain recombines TRBV2 with TRBJ1-5; the D is unclear. Germline lookup yields CDR1 SNHLY and CDR2 FYNNEI. The V and J ends lost 6 bases and 4 bases respectively, with 13 bases between them. This CDR3 comprises 14 residues. CDR3 sequence reads: CASRGGSFNQPQHF. The CDR3 coding sequence is TGTGCCAGCAGGGGCGGCAGCTTTAATCAGCCCCAGCATTTT.

The chain links TRBV20-1 to TRBJ1-5; the D gene is possibly TRBD1 (5 bases). The V gene lost 0 bases and the J gene lost 8 bases, with 14 bases spanning the gap. Per germline, CDR1 DFQATT and CDR2 SNEGSKA (reference sequence). The CDR3 has 14 residues. The CDR3 is CSARDLGDWEPQHF. CDR3 nucleotide sequence: TGCAGTGCTAGAGATCTGGGGGATTGGGAGCCCCAGCATTTT.

This clonotype was observed at least ten times. The J gene is TRBJ1-5, the V gene TRBV20-1; D is possibly TRBD1 (6 bases). Trimming removed 6 bases from V and 5 bases from J, with 20 bases in between. Germline CDR1 is DFQATT and CDR2 is SNEGSKA (reference sequence). The CDR3 extends over 15 amino acids. As DNA, the CDR3 is TGCAGTGCCCCGACCCAACTTGGGGGCTATCAGCCCCAGCATTTT. The encoded protein is CSAPTQLGGYQPQHF.

The chain uses TRBV6-6 and TRBJ1-4; the D gene is possibly TRBD1 (5 bases). This CDR3 region has 17 residues. Trimming cost V 5 bases and J 5 bases, with 21 bases left between them. Germline V lookup: CDR1 MNHNY, CDR2 SVGAGI (reference sequence). The CDR3 region is CASSDPTQGRENEKLFF. The CDR3 region has the DNA TGTGCCAGCAGTGATCCAACTCAGGGAAGGGAGAATGAAAAACTGTTTTTT.

This clonotype was seen at least ten times. The chain recombines TRBV7-8 with TRBJ2-7; no clear D. CDR1 is SGHVS, CDR2 FQNEAQ, per germline. The CDR3 extends over 14 amino acids. The V gene lost 3 bases and the J gene lost 3 bases, with 12 bases spanning the gap. The CDR3 DNA follows: TGTGCCAGCAGCTTTCTAGGCAGCTTCTACGAGCAGTACTTC. This codes for CASSFLGSFYEQYF.

The gene calls are TRBV6-6 and TRBJ2-7; 12 bases map to TRBD1. The V segment lost 7 bases and the J segment 5 bases; nucleotides outside the gene matches: 6. CDR3 size: 14 residues. The germline CDR1 and CDR2 sequences are MNHNY and SVGAGI (reference sequence). CDR3 sequence reads: CASTGTGGADEQYF. The CDR3 coding sequence is TGTGCCAGCACCGGGACAGGGGGCGCGGACGAGCAGTACTTC.

V usage is TRBV7-2 and J usage is TRBJ2-5, with a weak D call TRBD1 (5 bases). Germline CDR1 SGHTA, CDR2 FQGNSA. V was shortened by 4 bases and J by 4 bases, with 10 bases between the two germline ends. The CDR3 is 13 amino acids. The DNA of the CDR3 is TGTGCCAGCAGCTCGACAGTCCCAGAGACCCAGTACTTC. Translation: CASSSTVPETQYF.

The chain carries TRBV20-1 and TRBJ1-2; D possibly corresponds to TRBD1 (5 bases). The CDR3 has 13 amino acids. Trimming took off 6 bases at V and 5 bases at J, with 16 bases between the two ends. Germline V lookup: CDR1 DFQATT, CDR2 SNEGSKA (reference sequence). Here the CDR3 DNA reads TGCAGTGCCCTAACAGGCTTGGGTTATGGCTACACCTTC. As protein: CSALTGLGYGYTF.

This clonotype was observed a few times. The V gene is TRBV10-3, the J gene TRBJ1-4; D is perhaps TRBD1 (5 bases). Germline V gives CDR1 ENHRY, CDR2 SYGVKD. This CDR3 comprises 14 residues. Trimming cost V 10 bases and J 4 bases, with 16 bases left between them. CDR3 coding DNA: TGTGCCACCTCTGTTGGGCAGGGTAATGAAAAACTGTTTTTT. This encodes CATSVGQGNEKLFF.

This clonotype has ten or more counts. The rearrangement links TRBV9 to TRBJ2-3, with no clear D. The CDR3 extends over 13 amino acids. The germline CDR1 and CDR2 sequences are SGDLS and YYNGEE. V was clipped by 0 bases and J by 0 bases, with 2 bases between them. The CDR3 nucleotides read TGTGCCAGCAGCGTAGTTAGCACAGATACGCAGTATTTT. It yields the protein CASSVVSTDTQYF.

This chain connects TRBV6-1 to TRBJ1-2; no definite D call. The CDR3 runs 13 residues. The germline CDR1 and CDR2 sequences are MNHNS and SASEGT. V lost 6 bases and J 2 bases, leaving 10 bases between the germline ends. CDR3 protein: CASSPLPNYGYTF. The CDR3 bases are TGTGCCAGCAGCCCACTACCCAACTATGGCTACACCTTC.

This clonotype was detected ten times or more. This sequence joins TRBV29-1 and TRBJ1-2, with D uncertain. CDR1 SQVTM and CDR2 ANQGSEA come from the germline V gene. V was clipped by 3 bases and J by 8 bases, with 16 bases between them. This CDR3 is built from 13 residues. The DNA of the CDR3 is TGCAGCGTTGATTACGTGGGCAGGATGGGCTACACCTTC. Translation: CSVDYVGRMGYTF.

This clonotype was observed at least ten times. CDR3 sequence (DNA): TGTGCCATCAGTGAGTCTATCTTCGATGGCGGGGGGGCCAGAGAGACCCAGTACTTC. It codes for CAISESIFDGGGARETQYF. The chain has TRBV10-3 and TRBJ2-5; 9 positions match TRBD2. The V segment lost 0 bases and the J segment 4 bases; nucleotides outside the gene matches: 15. This CDR3 spans 19 amino acids. Germline V gene sequence: CDR1 ENHRY, CDR2 SYGVKD.